The rows below give T cell receptor beta chains drawn from one sample of a study of cytomegalovirus exposure and HLA in healthy donors. Sequencing used immunoSEQ multiplex PCR; TCRdb keeps in-frame clones, though not all of them. The repertoire holds 90,000 or so clones, with around 70% as singletons. The sample comprised PBMCs. These receptors originate from a woman in her fifties or sixties in good health and CMV-seropositive. Each CDR3 is given with its conserved first and last residue. Each record gives: J gene, V gene, CDR3 length, clone size, D gene, CDR3 protein, CDR3 DNA. The D gene is left open where the match is weak. Some rows have no size entry. The others give once, few or many, or a class for an expanded clone.

TRBJ2-5 | TRBV28 | 14 | once | TRBD1 | CASLDYRGQETQYF | TGTGCCAGCCTTGATTACAGGGGGCAGGAGACCCAGTACTTC
TRBJ2-7 | TRBV6-1 | 14 | - | - | CASSEQGTSYEQYF | TGTGCCAGCAGTGAACAGGGGACCTCCTACGAGCAGTACTTC
TRBJ2-3 | TRBV6-6 | 16 | - | TRBD2 | CASRGRLAGGPDTQYF | TGTGCCAGCAGAGGGAGACTAGCGGGAGGGCCGGATACGCAGTATTTT
TRBJ2-7 | TRBV19 | 15 | - | TRBD1 | CASSPGTGGTYEQYF | TGTGCCAGTAGTCCCGGGACAGGGGGAACCTACGAGCAGTACTTC
TRBJ2-1 | TRBV4-2 | 17 | - | - | CASSQERRDQTYNEQFF | TGTGCCAGCAGCCAAGAAAGGCGGGATCAGACCTACAATGAGCAGTTCTTC
TRBJ1-6 | TRBV6-1 | 14 | once | TRBD1 | CASSLTGANSPLHF | TGTGCCAGCAGTTTAACAGGGGCAAATTCACCCCTCCACTTT
TRBJ1-1 | TRBV5-5 | 15 | - | TRBD1 | CASSLVTGVYAEAFF | TGTGCCAGCAGCCTAGTAACAGGGGTGTACGCTGAAGCTTTCTTT
TRBJ2-7 | TRBV5-8 | 13 | - | TRBD1 | CASSNRDSYEQYF | TGTGCCAGCAGCAACCGGGACAGTTACGAGCAGTACTTC
TRBJ2-3 | TRBV9 | 14 | - | - | CASSVGPSRGSQYF | TGTGCCAGCAGCGTAGGCCCTTCCCGGGGTTCGCAGTATTTT
TRBJ1-3 | TRBV29-1 | 13 | few | - | CSVASSSGNTIYF | TGCAGCGTTGCATCCAGCTCTGGAAACACCATATATTTT
TRBJ2-7 | TRBV2 | 12 | - | - | CSKKKAAYEQYF | TGTTCCAAGAAGAAGGCGGCATACGAGCAGTACTTC
TRBJ1-3 | TRBV7-9 | 16 | - | TRBD1 | CASSLVQGVPGNTIYF | TGTGCCAGCAGCTTAGTCCAGGGGGTGCCTGGAAACACCATATATTTT
TRBJ2-2 | TRBV14 | 16 | - | TRBD1 | CASSPGTGPFMRELFF | TGTGCCAGCAGCCCCGGGACAGGGCCTTTCATGCGGGAGCTGTTTTTT
TRBJ2-4 | TRBV5-4 | 16 | - | TRBD2 | CASSSNSGRDKNIQYF | TGTGCCAGCAGCTCGAATAGCGGGAGGGACAAAAACATTCAGTACTTC
TRBJ2-3 | TRBV18 | 15 | once | TRBD1 | CASSPRTGRTDTQYF | TGTGCCAGCTCACCACGGACAGGGAGGACAGATACGCAGTATTTT
TRBJ2-5 | TRBV28 | 12 | - | - | CASSLFPREQYF | TGTGCCAGCAGTTTATTCCCCCGTGAGCAGTACTTC
TRBJ1-1 | TRBV30 | 15 | - | - | CAWSVLTGMNTEAFF | TGTGCCTGGAGTGTACTCACGGGTATGAACACTGAAGCTTTCTTT
TRBJ1-1 | TRBV2 | 12 | few | - | CASSEIGTEAFF | TGTGCCAGCAGTGAGATCGGCACTGAAGCTTTCTTT
TRBJ2-3 | TRBV9 | 16 | - | - | CASSPRVGGFGDTQYF | TGTGCCAGCAGCCCCCGGGTGGGGGGTTTTGGCGATACGCAGTATTTT
TRBJ1-1 | TRBV5-1 | 13 | - | - | CASNLGQGTEAFF | TGCGCCAGCAACTTGGGGCAGGGGACTGAAGCTTTCTTT
TRBJ2-7 | TRBV5-5 | 14 | few | - | CASSLAGGTYEQYF | TGTGCCAGCAGCTTGGCCGGCGGTACCTACGAGCAGTACTTC
TRBJ2-1 | TRBV6-5 | 15 | - | TRBD2 | CASSPGLAGVNEQFF | TGTGCCAGCAGTCCGGGACTAGCGGGAGTTAATGAGCAGTTCTTC
TRBJ1-1 | TRBV13 | 15 | - | - | CASNPRGWGDTEAFF | TGTGCCAGCAACCCCCGAGGGTGGGGGGACACTGAAGCTTTCTTT
TRBJ1-2 | TRBV5-6 | 16 | few | TRBD1 | CASSLNQDRWGDGYTF | TGTGCCAGCAGCCTGAACCAGGACAGGTGGGGCGATGGCTACACCTTC
TRBJ1-3 | TRBV9 | 17 | few | - | CASSPTFGEYSGNTIYF | TGTGCCAGCAGCCCCACCTTCGGGGAGTACTCTGGAAACACCATATATTTT
TRBJ2-5 | TRBV6-1 | 14 | - | TRBD2 | CASSFTSGQETQYF | TGTGCCAGCAGTTTCACTAGCGGACAAGAGACCCAGTACTTC
TRBJ2-1 | TRBV10-2 | 14 | - | - | CASSETSRRDEQFF | TGCGCCAGCAGTGAGACTAGCAGGAGGGATGAGCAGTTCTTC
TRBJ1-5 | TRBV6-1 | 13 | - | - | CASRTTGRQPQHF | TGTGCCAGCAGGACTACAGGGCGGCAGCCCCAGCATTTT
TRBJ1-4 | TRBV28 | 14 | - | TRBD1 | CASKGTGAWEKLFF | TGTGCCAGCAAGGGGACAGGGGCTTGGGAAAAACTGTTTTTT
TRBJ1-5 | TRBV11-2 | 14 | - | - | CASSLGGAGQPQHF | TGTGCCAGCAGCTTGGGGGGGGCGGGTCAGCCCCAGCATTTT
TRBJ2-3 | TRBV27 | 15 | - | TRBD1 | CASSLWAGTADTQYF | TGTGCCAGCAGTTTATGGGCAGGGACAGCAGATACGCAGTATTTT
TRBJ2-1 | TRBV19 | 15 | - | TRBD2 | CASSFFDGRRSEQFF | TGTGCCAGTAGTTTCTTTGACGGGAGGAGAAGTGAGCAGTTCTTC
TRBJ1-1 | TRBV10-2 | 14 | - | - | CASSPRRGNTEAFF | TGCGCCAGCAGTCCACGGAGGGGGAACACTGAAGCTTTCTTT
TRBJ2-1 | TRBV29-1 | 17 | - | TRBD2 | CSVERGLAGVSYNEQFF | TGCAGCGTTGAAAGAGGACTAGCGGGAGTATCCTACAATGAGCAGTTCTTC
TRBJ1-2 | TRBV4-2 | 13 | - | - | CASSQDVGNGYTF | TGTGCCAGCAGCCAAGATGTTGGCAATGGCTACACCTTC
TRBJ2-2 | TRBV9 | 16 | - | - | CASSVATGGATGELFF | TGTGCCAGCAGCGTAGCTACCGGAGGGGCCACCGGGGAGCTGTTTTTT
TRBJ1-5 | TRBV4-1 | 14 | - | - | CASSQDRDNQPQHF | TGCGCCAGCAGCCAAGACAGGGATAATCAGCCCCAGCATTTT